Below, 12 T cell receptor beta chains from the same sample are listed, as sequenced in a study of breast tumors, draining lymph nodes, adjacent tissues. One entry per CDR3 protein results from TCRdb running MiXCR on the multiplex PCR reads. The data show some 150,000 distinct CDR3 sequences, 30% to 40% seen once. The lymph nodes were axillary draining lymph nodes from breast cancer patients. Sequencing used axillary lymph node tissue. These receptors came from a female donor with breast cancer. Some clones in this sample may be carry-over from other donors' samples.

The table lists this clonotype with many counts. The chain couples TRBV15 to TRBJ2-1, with D perhaps matching TRBD1 (5 bases). V was clipped by 1 base and J by 2 bases, with 9 bases between them. The CDR3 consists of 15 residues. Per the germline V gene, CDR1 is LNHNV and CDR2 is YYDKDF (reference sequence). The CDR3 region is CATSRVRGAYNEQFF. CDR3 nucleotides: TGTGCCACCAGCAGAGTTAGGGGCGCCTACAATGAGCAGTTCTTC.

The chain carries TRBV28 and TRBJ1-1; the D is unclear. The ends were cut back, 8 bases at V and 4 bases at J, with 17 bases in the middle. The germline CDR1 and CDR2 sequences are MDHEN and SYDVKM. The CDR3 totals 14 residues. The CDR3 reads CASDQGLGGTEAFF. CDR3 bases: TGTGCCAGCGACCAAGGCTTGGGCGGCACTGAAGCTTTCTTT.

The chain joins TRBV18 to TRBJ1-1, with 9 bases aligning to TRBD1. The V and J ends lost 3 bases and 5 bases, in that order; junction bases with no gene match: 10. There are 16 residues in the CDR3. The germline V gene has CDR1 KGHSH and CDR2 LQKENI. CDR3 residues: CASSPTGGFAGTEAFF. In DNA form, the CDR3 reads TGTGCCAGCTCACCTACAGGGGGCTTCGCGGGAACTGAAGCTTTCTTT.

This clonotype has more than one count but fewer than ten. The V call is TRBV6-2 or TRBV6-3, the J call TRBJ1-2; D perhaps matches TRBD1 (5 bases). Germline-derived CDR1 and CDR2 are MNHEY and SVGEGT. There are 14 residues in the CDR3. Trimming stripped 6 bases from V and 6 bases from J, with 17 bases between. CDR3 in amino acids: CASRPFRDGNGYTF. The CDR3 DNA is TGTGCCAGCAGGCCCTTCAGGGACGGGAATGGCTACACCTTC.

This clonotype was recorded many times. A junction end diverges from the germline sequence, so it may reflect a read error. This chain connects TRBV9 to TRBJ2-6; maybe TRBD1 (6 bases). Germline CDR1 reads SGDLS; CDR2 reads YYNGEE. CDR3 length: 17 residues. This CDR3 is CASSVLTGSSGATVLTF. In DNA, the CDR3 is TGTGCCAGCAGCGTGTTGACAGGCAGCTCTGGGGCCACCGTCCTGACTTTC.

Of note for this clonotype: A read error is possible here, since a much larger clone lies one base away. The chain couples TRBV20-1 to TRBJ2-7, with D perhaps matching TRBD1 or TRBD2 (6 bases each). CDR1 DFQATT and CDR2 SNEGSKA come from the germline V gene (reference sequence). The V gene lost 5 bases and the J gene lost 9 bases, with 20 bases spanning the gap. This CDR3 comprises 13 residues. In DNA form, the CDR3 reads TGCAGTGCTCCACCTTTCGGGGGCAGCGCGCAGTACTTC. It specifies CSAPPFGGSAQYF.

This clonotype occurred many times. Written as DNA, the CDR3 is TGTGCCAGCAGCAAGGGACAGGGGGCCCACGGGGAGACCCAGTACTTC. Its translation: CASSKGQGAHGETQYF. The chain joins TRBV11-2 to TRBJ2-5; TRBD1 agrees at 12 bases. This CDR3 has 16 amino acids. The V gene end was trimmed by 5 bases and the J gene end by 5 bases; junction bases not matched to a gene: 9. CDR1 and CDR2 from the germline V gene are SGHAT and FQNNGV.

Many counts were recorded for this clonotype. The V gene is TRBV27, the J gene TRBJ2-3; 7 positions match TRBD1. This CDR3 contains 16 residues. Germline loops: CDR1 MNHEY, CDR2 SMNVEV (reference sequence). The junction had 6 bases not matched to a gene; V was cut back by 2 bases and J by 1 base. CDR3 bases: TGTGCCAGCAGTTTACGAGGGGGCATCCGCACAGATACGCAGTATTTT. Protein: CASSLRGGIRTDTQYF.

This clonotype occurred many times. V and J are TRBV11-2 and TRBJ1-2; D is undetermined. The CDR3 length is 14 residues. CDR1 and CDR2 (germline): SGHAT, FQNNGV. Trimming stripped 1 base from V and 6 bases from J, with 12 bases between. In DNA form, the CDR3 reads TGTGCCAGCAGCTTAGTGTGGAGTGCCCATGGCTACACCTTC. Protein sequence: CASSLVWSAHGYTF.

Remarks on this clonotype: The junction does not match germline at one end; this may be a read error. V and J are TRBV4-3 and TRBJ2-5, with 7 bases aligning to TRBD2. The CDR3 runs to 14 residues. Germline CDR1 reads LGHNA; CDR2 reads YSLEER. CDR3 in amino acids: CVSSQKLAQEAQYF. CDR3 DNA: TGCGTCAGCAGCCAAAAACTAGCGCAAGAGGCCCAGTACTTC.

Remarks on this clonotype: With a much larger clone just one base away, this may be a read error. This sequence joins TRBV4-3 and TRBJ2-1; no clear D gene. The germline V and J ends were trimmed by 0 bases and 3 bases, with 6 bases remaining between them. The CDR3 extends over 14 amino acids. The germline CDR1 and CDR2 sequences are LGHNA and YSLEER. In DNA form, the CDR3 reads TGCGCCAGCAGCCAAGAAGGTTACTACAATGAGCAGTTCTTC. This encodes CASSQEGYYNEQFF.

This clonotype was detected only once. J is TRBJ1-2 and V is TRBV2; D is perhaps TRBD1 (6 bases). CDR3 length: 15 amino acids. Trimming pared 6 bases from V and 3 bases from J, leaving 17 bases between. Germline V gives CDR1 SNHLY, CDR2 FYNNEI. Written as DNA, the CDR3 is TGTGCCAGCAGCTTAACAGGACAGATGGACTATGGCTACACCTTC. Translated, it gives CASSLTGQMDYGYTF.